The entry below describes one T cell receptor (beta chain). The germline V gene encodes CDR1 MNHNY and CDR2 SVGAGI (reference sequence). V lost 8 bases to trimming and J lost 10 bases, with 18 bases between them. The CDR3 loop spans 12 amino acids. Time point in this sample: more than five months of natalizumab therapy. This sample is drawn from a study of multiple sclerosis patients with progressive multifocal leukoencephalopathy. Profiling relied on immunoSEQ multiplex PCR, and the TCRdb table lists in-frame clones only, not all of them. Among about 30,000 clones listed, nearly 90% were seen once. The rearrangement joins TRBV6-6 to TRBJ2-7; unclear D gene. This clonotype originated in a human donor with multiple sclerosis. The sample consisted of PBMCs, taken from a patient treated with natalizumab. CDR3 residues: CASGPSGSPQYF. The CDR3 DNA follows: TGTGCCAGCGGCCCATCGGGCTCGCCCCAGTACTTC.